This is a list of T cell receptor beta chains from one sample in a study of high-grade serous ovarian cancer treatment subgroups. The method was immunoSEQ multiplex PCR; TCRdb's version includes in-frame clones alone and lacks a portion of them. The sample lists about 15,000 clones, about nine tenths seen once, with 5% to 8% in the top ten. Sequencing was done on a sample of tumor tissue. The receptors come from a human donor with high-grade serous ovarian cancer. Both conserved end residues are part of each CDR3. D genes are given only for firm matches. Clone size is given for some rows only: seen once, a few or many times, or a class if the clone is expanded.

CDR3: CASSFRLTGGTDGYTF
DNA: TGTGCCAGCAGTTTTCGGTTGACAGGGGGAACGGATGGCTACACCTTC
size: NA
V: TRBV28
J: TRBJ1-2
D: TRBD1

CDR3: CASSAQQGYEQYF
DNA: TGTGCCAGCAGCGCCCAACAGGGCTACGAGCAGTACTTC
size: NA
V: TRBV9
J: TRBJ2-7
D: NA

CDR3: CASSLLGGPNQPQHF
DNA: TGTGCCAGCAGCTTATTAGGGGGGCCCAATCAGCCCCAGCATTTT
size: few
V: TRBV7-8
J: TRBJ1-5
D: NA

CDR3: CASSVLSGGAEDTQYF
DNA: TGTGCCAGCAGCGTACTTAGCGGGGGGGCCGAAGATACGCAGTATTTT
size: NA
V: TRBV27
J: TRBJ2-3
D: TRBD2

CDR3: CSVTNPGEQYF
DNA: TGCAGCGTTACCAATCCTGGGGAGCAGTACTTC
size: NA
V: TRBV29-1
J: TRBJ2-7
D: NA

CDR3: CAISAAGGRFRSYEQYF
DNA: TGTGCCATCAGTGCGGCAGGGGGGAGGTTCCGATCCTACGAGCAGTACTTC
size: NA
V: TRBV10-3
J: TRBJ2-7
D: NA

CDR3: CASSPSVAGATDTQYF
DNA: TGCGCCAGCAGCCCCTCAGTAGCGGGGGCCACAGATACGCAGTATTTT
size: NA
V: TRBV4-1
J: TRBJ2-3
D: TRBD2

CDR3: CASSDPGFYNEQFF
DNA: TGTGCCAGCAGTGATCCAGGGTTCTACAATGAGCAGTTCTTC
size: NA
V: TRBV2
J: TRBJ2-1
D: NA

CDR3: CASSLSGSSTNEKLFF
DNA: TGTGCCAGCAGTTTATCCGGGTCGTCAACTAATGAAAAACTGTTTTTT
size: NA
V: TRBV28
J: TRBJ1-4
D: NA

CDR3: CASSQAHKAPNSPLHF
DNA: TGCGCCAGCAGCCAAGCCCACAAGGCCCCGAATTCACCCCTCCACTTT
size: NA
V: TRBV4-3
J: TRBJ1-6
D: NA

CDR3: CASSYSGSNEQFF
DNA: TGTGCCAGCAGTTACTCGGGGAGCAATGAGCAGTTCTTC
size: NA
V: TRBV6-6
J: TRBJ2-1
D: NA

CDR3: CASSLFGGLDTEAFF
DNA: TGCGCCAGCAGCTTATTTGGTGGGCTCGACACTGAAGCTTTCTTT
size: few
V: TRBV5-1
J: TRBJ1-1
D: NA

CDR3: CAWTPGVQGGYTF
DNA: TGTGCCTGGACCCCTGGGGTCCAGGGAGGCTACACCTTC
size: NA
V: TRBV30
J: TRBJ1-2
D: NA

CDR3: CASSLESTDTQYF
DNA: TGCGCCAGCAGCTTGGAGAGCACAGATACGCAGTATTTT
size: NA
V: TRBV5-1
J: TRBJ2-3
D: NA

CDR3: CASSLGTTSGANVLTF
DNA: TGTGCCAGCAGCTTAGGGACGACTTCTGGGGCCAACGTCCTGACTTTC
size: NA
V: TRBV11-3
J: TRBJ2-6
D: NA

CDR3: CAWRGDSKKETQYF
DNA: TGTGCCTGGAGGGGGGACAGTAAAAAAGAGACCCAGTACTTC
size: few
V: TRBV30
J: TRBJ2-5
D: TRBD1

CDR3: CASSLGASGTYEQYF
DNA: TGTGCTAGCAGCTTAGGGGCTAGCGGGACCTACGAGCAGTACTTC
size: NA
V: TRBV7-7
J: TRBJ2-7
D: TRBD2

CDR3: CASSHRDTAYEQYF
DNA: TGTGCCAGCAGCCACCGGGACACCGCCTACGAGCAGTACTTC
size: NA
V: TRBV6-5
J: TRBJ2-7
D: NA

CDR3: CATSRARSTRGTGNTIYF
DNA: TGTGCCACCAGCAGAGCCCGATCGACAAGGGGCACTGGAAACACCATATATTTT
size: NA
V: TRBV15
J: TRBJ1-3
D: NA

CDR3: CASSLSVGANYGYTF
DNA: TGTGCCAGCAGTTTATCGGTGGGTGCCAACTATGGCTACACCTTC
size: NA
V: TRBV28
J: TRBJ1-2
D: NA

CDR3: CASSLERGEVYNEQFF
DNA: TGCGCCAGCAGCTTGGAAAGGGGGGAAGTTTACAATGAGCAGTTCTTC
size: NA
V: TRBV5-1
J: TRBJ2-1
D: NA

CDR3: CASSKRDGQETQYF
DNA: TGTGCCAGCAGTAAAAGGGACGGCCAAGAGACCCAGTACTTC
size: NA
V: TRBV6-1
J: TRBJ2-5
D: NA

CDR3: CASSQTLDRGETQYF
DNA: TGTGCCAGCAGCCAAACACTGGACAGGGGAGAGACCCAGTACTTC
size: few
V: TRBV5-6
J: TRBJ2-5
D: TRBD1

CDR3: CASSLAGFAGVTDTQYF
DNA: TGTGCCAGCAGCTTAGCCGGCTTCGCGGGGGTCACAGATACGCAGTATTTT
size: NA
V: TRBV7-2
J: TRBJ2-3
D: TRBD2

CDR3: CASSLDTSLGTQYF
DNA: TGTGCCAGCAGCTTGGACACTAGTCTAGGTACGCAGTATTTT
size: NA
V: TRBV5-6
J: TRBJ2-3
D: NA

CDR3: CASRSGGTLYDEQFF
DNA: TGTGCCAGTAGGAGCGGGGGGACCCTATACGATGAGCAGTTCTTC
size: NA
V: TRBV19
J: TRBJ2-1
D: TRBD2

CDR3: CASSLETGRRETQYF
DNA: TGTGCCAGCAGCTTAGAAACGGGGAGAAGGGAGACCCAGTACTTC
size: NA
V: TRBV11-1
J: TRBJ2-5
D: NA

CDR3: CASSNDRGRQYF
DNA: TGTGCCAGTAGTAACGACAGGGGTAGGCAGTACTTC
size: NA
V: TRBV19
J: TRBJ2-7
D: TRBD1

CDR3: CASSEGLAANEQFF
DNA: TGTGCCAGCAGTGAAGGACTAGCCGCTAATGAGCAGTTCTTC
size: NA
V: TRBV6-4
J: TRBJ2-1
D: TRBD2

CDR3: CASSQDWSGVTSYEQYF
DNA: TGCGCCAGCAGCCAAGATTGGTCGGGTGTTACCTCCTACGAGCAGTACTTC
size: NA
V: TRBV4-3
J: TRBJ2-7
D: NA

CDR3: CASSFPGQGSLF
DNA: TGTGCCAGCAGTTTTCCGGGACAGGGATCCCTATTT
size: NA
V: TRBV28
J: TRBJ1-1
D: TRBD1

CDR3: CASTLLGGPQYNEQFF
DNA: TGTGCCAGCACCCTGTTGGGGGGGCCACAATACAATGAGCAGTTCTTC
size: NA
V: TRBV27
J: TRBJ2-1
D: NA

CDR3: CASSDVWDRERHEQYF
DNA: TGTGCCAGCAGTGACGTATGGGACAGGGAACGCCACGAGCAGTACTTC
size: few
V: TRBV2
J: TRBJ2-7
D: TRBD1

CDR3: CASSFGLAGGGEQYF
DNA: TGTGCCAGCAGCTTCGGACTAGCGGGGGGTGGGGAGCAGTACTTC
size: NA
V: TRBV7-8
J: TRBJ2-7
D: TRBD2

CDR3: CASSLDTWGKNTEAFF
DNA: TGTGCCAGCAGCTTAGACACATGGGGCAAGAACACTGAAGCTTTCTTT
size: few
V: TRBV7-9
J: TRBJ1-1
D: NA

CDR3: CASSRGGAGKETQYF
DNA: TGTGCCAGCAGTCGCGGGGGGGCAGGGAAAGAGACCCAGTACTTC
size: NA
V: TRBV9
J: TRBJ2-5
D: TRBD2

CDR3: CASSLDSETRGHEQFF
DNA: TGTGCCAGCAGCTTAGATTCAGAGACCAGGGGCCATGAGCAGTTCTTC
size: NA
V: TRBV11-3
J: TRBJ2-1
D: NA

CDR3: CASSRGQGAYGYTF
DNA: TGCGCCAGCAGCCGGGGACAGGGGGCTTACGGCTACACCTTC
size: NA
V: TRBV4-1
J: TRBJ1-2
D: TRBD1

CDR3: CASSYRGNEKLFF
DNA: TGTGCCAGCAGTTACAGGGGGAATGAAAAACTGTTTTTT
size: NA
V: TRBV6-6
J: TRBJ1-4
D: NA

CDR3: CASREGVVGNQPQHF
DNA: TGTGCCAGCAGAGAGGGAGTGGTTGGCAATCAGCCCCAGCATTTT
size: once
V: TRBV27
J: TRBJ1-5
D: NA

CDR3: CASSPGRGTTDTQYF
DNA: TGTGCCAGCTCACCTGGCAGGGGGACCACAGATACGCAGTATTTT
size: NA
V: TRBV18
J: TRBJ2-3
D: TRBD1

CDR3: CASSQELITGSHEQYF
DNA: TGCGCCAGCAGCCAAGAGCTAATCACAGGGTCCCACGAGCAGTACTTC
size: NA
V: TRBV4-3
J: TRBJ2-7
D: NA

CDR3: CASSSEYEQYF
DNA: TGTGCCAGCAGTTCCGAATACGAGCAGTACTTC
size: NA
V: TRBV7-9
J: TRBJ2-7
D: NA

CDR3: CASSPPVLVQYNEQFF
DNA: TGTGCCAGCTCACCACCGGTTCTAGTGCAGTACAATGAGCAGTTCTTC
size: NA
V: TRBV18
J: TRBJ2-1
D: NA

CDR3: CASSLGGDTQYF
DNA: TGTGCCAGCAGCTTAGGGGGAGATACGCAGTATTTT
size: NA
V: TRBV11-2
J: TRBJ2-3
D: NA

CDR3: CASSQSASRRETQYF
DNA: TGTGCCAGCAGCCAGTCGGCTAGCCGGCGAGAGACCCAGTACTTC
size: NA
V: TRBV11-3
J: TRBJ2-5
D: NA

CDR3: CASGAGTLQETQYF
DNA: TGCGCCAGCGGAGCCGGGACACTCCAAGAGACCCAGTACTTC
size: NA
V: TRBV4-1
J: TRBJ2-5
D: NA

CDR3: CASRLAGAGETQYF
DNA: TGTGCCAGCAGATTAGCGGGGGCTGGGGAGACCCAGTACTTC
size: NA
V: TRBV6-1
J: TRBJ2-5
D: TRBD2

CDR3: CASSGGLAGAYPYF
DNA: TGTGCCAGCAGCGGTGGACTAGCGGGGGCCTACCCATATTTT
size: NA
V: TRBV9
J: TRBJ2-3
D: TRBD2

CDR3: CASSLTGGQPQHF
DNA: TGTGCCAGCAGTTTGACAGGGGGTCAGCCCCAGCATTTT
size: few
V: TRBV6-6
J: TRBJ1-5
D: TRBD1

CDR3: CASSLTSSGANVLTF
DNA: TGTGCCAGCAGCCTGACCAGCTCTGGGGCCAACGTCCTGACTTTC
size: NA
V: TRBV5-6
J: TRBJ2-6
D: NA

CDR3: CASSQSGLAGGVTGELFF
DNA: TGCGCCAGCAGTCAATCTGGACTAGCGGGGGGGGTCACCGGGGAGCTGTTTTTT
size: NA
V: TRBV23-1
J: TRBJ2-2
D: TRBD2

CDR3: CASSQERGRADTQYF
DNA: TGCGCCAGCAGCCAAGAGCGGGGGAGGGCAGATACGCAGTATTTT
size: NA
V: TRBV4-3
J: TRBJ2-3
D: TRBD2

CDR3: CASSYKASGGQGTQYF
DNA: TGTGCCAGCAGTTACAAGGCGTCGGGGGGCCAGGGGACCCAGTACTTC
size: NA
V: TRBV6-6
J: TRBJ2-5
D: NA

CDR3: CASSPGQGNYEQYF
DNA: TGCGCCAGCAGCCCCGGACAGGGAAACTACGAGCAGTACTTC
size: once
V: TRBV5-1
J: TRBJ2-7
D: TRBD1

CDR3: CASSPAGGAYNEQFF
DNA: TGTGCCAGCAGCCCAGCGGGGGGCGCCTACAATGAGCAGTTCTTC
size: NA
V: TRBV7-2
J: TRBJ2-1
D: TRBD2

CDR3: CASSLTSGGAYNEQFF
DNA: TGTGCCAGCAGCTTGACTAGCGGGGGGGCGTACAATGAGCAGTTCTTC
size: NA
V: TRBV7-2
J: TRBJ2-1
D: TRBD2

CDR3: CATKSGNTIYF
DNA: TGTGCCACCAAAAGTGGAAACACCATATATTTT
size: NA
V: TRBV25-1
J: TRBJ1-3
D: NA

CDR3: CASSITQGSGYTF
DNA: TGTGCCAGTAGTATCACCCAGGGAAGTGGCTACACCTTC
size: few
V: TRBV19
J: TRBJ1-2
D: NA

CDR3: CSARRLEEQFF
DNA: TGCAGTGCTCGTAGACTAGAGGAGCAGTTCTTC
size: NA
V: TRBV20-1
J: TRBJ2-1
D: NA